One and the same sample provided the 11 T cell receptor beta chains below, sequenced in a study of blood T cell repertoires in COVID-19. Clones were read by immunoSEQ multiplex PCR, and TCRdb kept only the in-frame ones, dropping some. The profile shows 250,000 to 300,000 clones, 60% to 75% of them singletons. Sequencing was performed on peripheral blood. The receptors derive from an elderly woman with acute or convalescent COVID-19.

The chain uses TRBV3-1 (or the pseudogene TRBV3-2) and TRBJ1-2; TRBD1 aligns across 8 bases. Germline V gives CDR1 LGHDT, CDR2 YNNKEL (reference sequence). Trimming at V came to 1 base and at J to 8 bases, leaving 6 bases not matched to a gene. The CDR3 length is 14 residues. The chain's CDR3 is CASSQVAGGDGYTF. The CDR3 bases are TGTGCCAGCAGCCAAGTGGCAGGGGGCGACGGCTACACCTTC.

The chain combines TRBV3-1 (or the pseudogene TRBV3-2) with TRBJ1-2; TRBD1 matches at 9 bases. V gave up 3 bases and J gave up 3 bases; unmatched junction bases: 8. This CDR3 spans 16 amino acids. Germline V gene data show CDR1 as LGHDT and CDR2 as YNNKEL (reference sequence). CDR3 in DNA: TGTGCCAGCAGCCAGACACAGGGGGCTACTGACTATGGCTACACCTTC. Translated: CASSQTQGATDYGYTF.

The table lists this clone with many counts. This chain uses TRBV30 with TRBJ1-6, with a weak D call TRBD1 (5 bases). Deletions cut 2 bases from V and 6 bases from J, with 11 bases between. The germline CDR1 and CDR2 sequences are GTSNPN and SVGIG (reference sequence). The CDR3 is 14 amino acids. CDR3 protein: CAWSWGGFNSPLHF. For the CDR3, the DNA is TGTGCCTGGAGTTGGGGGGGGTTTAATTCACCCCTCCACTTT.

This chain joins TRBV10-3 and TRBJ1-2; the match to TRBD1 covers 9 bases. The germline gives CDR1 ENHRY, CDR2 SYGVKD. The CDR3 loop spans 17 amino acids. V gave up 2 bases and J gave up 3 bases; unmatched junction bases: 10. The CDR3 loop is CAISERRTGVGDYGYTF. DNA for the CDR3: TGTGCCATCAGTGAGCGTCGGACAGGGGTGGGGGACTATGGCTACACCTTC.

The chain uses TRBV6-6 and TRBJ1-1, with 9 bases lining up with TRBD1. The CDR3 loop spans 13 amino acids. J gave up 5 bases and V 6 bases, and 4 bases lay outside the gene matches. Germline assignment: CDR1 MNHNY and CDR2 SVGAGI (reference sequence). The CDR3 protein is CASRGQGHTEAFF. CDR3 nucleotides: TGTGCCAGCAGGGGACAGGGTCATACTGAAGCTTTCTTT.

This clone was detected a few times. Other DNA sequences in the sample encode the same CDR3. The V gene is TRBV5-1, the J gene TRBJ1-4, with 7 bases fitting TRBD1. With 0 bases clipped from V and 3 bases from J, the junction kept 2 bases outside the gene matches. This CDR3 has 15 residues. Germline V lookup: CDR1 SGHRS, CDR2 YFSETQ. As DNA, the CDR3 is TGCGCCAGCAGCTTGGCGGGACAGCCTAATGAAAAACTGTTTTTT. Translated: CASSLAGQPNEKLFF.

The rearrangement links TRBV30 to TRBJ1-5, with D possibly TRBD1 on 6 matching bases. V was trimmed by 0 bases and J by 2 bases, leaving 20 bases between them. Looked up from germline, CDR1 is GTSNPN and CDR2 is SVGIG (reference sequence). The CDR3 contains 18 residues. The DNA of the CDR3 is TGTGCCTGGAGTGTCGGTTCGTGGGGGCCCGCGGGCAATCAGCCCCAGCATTTT. It is translated as CAWSVGSWGPAGNQPQHF.

The chain joins TRBV7-6 to TRBJ2-2; 8 bases agree with TRBD1. The CDR3 spans 16 residues. Germline CDR1 and CDR2: SGHVS and FNYEAQ. V shed 2 bases and J 4 bases; nucleotides not matched to a gene: 6. The CDR3 loop reads CASSLRGQGATGELFF. As DNA, the CDR3 is TGTGCCAGCAGCTTACGTGGACAGGGTGCCACCGGGGAGCTGTTTTTT.

This clone occurred many times. This chain uses TRBV19 with TRBJ1-5; D perhaps matches TRBD1 (6 bases). V was shortened by 6 bases and J by 4 bases, with 16 bases between the two germline ends. Germline assignment: CDR1 LNHDA and CDR2 SQIVND (reference sequence). CDR3 length: 15 residues. The CDR3 reads CASRSTGRNNQPQHF. The CDR3 nucleotides read TGTGCCAGTAGGTCCACAGGGCGGAATAATCAGCCCCAGCATTTT. Full variable domain (missing parts from reference TRBV19 and TRBJ1-5): DGGITQSPKYLFRKEGQNVTLSCEQNLNHDAMYWYRQDPGQGLRLIYYSQIVNDFQKGDIAEGYSVSREKKESFPLTVTSAQKNPTAFYLCASRSTGRNNQPQHFGDGTRLSIL.

The chain combines TRBV19 with TRBJ1-2; the D is unclear. Germline-derived CDR1 and CDR2 are LNHDA and SQIVND (reference sequence). This CDR3 contains 15 residues. Trimming left V 7 bases short and J 1 base short, with 16 bases between. The CDR3 DNA is TGTGCCAGTAATCCGACCGGTTCGGGTAACTATGGCTACACCTTC. It codes for CASNPTGSGNYGYTF.

The chain couples TRBV13 to TRBJ2-1; 7 bases fit TRBD2. CDR1 and CDR2 (germline): PRHDT, FYEKMQ (reference sequence). The V and J ends lost 0 bases and 0 bases, in that order; junction bases with no gene match: 8. This CDR3 region has 18 residues. CDR3 DNA: TGTGCCAGCAGCTTAGGGTTTCGGGCTAGCGGCTCCTACAATGAGCAGTTCTTC. Translated: CASSLGFRASGSYNEQFF.